The clone carrying this T cell receptor beta chain was counted a single time. This sample is drawn from a study of blood T cell repertoires in COVID-19. Study at large: Acute and convalescent COVID-19 samples came from the United States, Italy and Spain.

The repertoire was sequenced with immunoSEQ multiplex PCR; TCRdb's copy has only in-frame clones and lacks some. The sample contains more than 85,000 clones, around nine tenths of which appear only once. Germline lookup yields CDR1 MDHEN and CDR2 SYDVKM. This CDR3 contains 14 residues. Trimming stripped 2 bases from V and 1 base from J, with 5 bases between. The TCR sequence derives from a man aged 50 to 60 with active or convalescent COVID-19. The V and J genes are TRBV28 and TRBJ2-2; D call uncertain. Material for sequencing was peripheral blood. This CDR3 reads CASSLNWNTGELFF. The CDR3 coding sequence is TGTGCCAGCAGTTTAAACTGGAACACCGGGGAGCTGTTTTTT.